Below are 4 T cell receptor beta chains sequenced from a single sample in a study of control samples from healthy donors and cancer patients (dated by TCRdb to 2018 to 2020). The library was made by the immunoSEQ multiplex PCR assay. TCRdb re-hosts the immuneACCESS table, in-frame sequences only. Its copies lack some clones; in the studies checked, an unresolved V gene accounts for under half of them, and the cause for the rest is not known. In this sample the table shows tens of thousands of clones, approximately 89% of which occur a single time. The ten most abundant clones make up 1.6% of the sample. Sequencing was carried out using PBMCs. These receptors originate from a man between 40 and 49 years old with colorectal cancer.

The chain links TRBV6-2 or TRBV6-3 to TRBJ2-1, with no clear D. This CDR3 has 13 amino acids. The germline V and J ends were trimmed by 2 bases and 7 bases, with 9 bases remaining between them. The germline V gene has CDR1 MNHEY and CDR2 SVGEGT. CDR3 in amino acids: CASSYAGVNEQFF. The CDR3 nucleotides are TGTGCCAGCAGTTACGCTGGAGTAAATGAGCAGTTCTTC.

The CDR3 sequence: CASSLDGGSTDTQYF. The CDR3 DNA reads as TGTGCCAGCAGCTTGGACGGCGGTAGCACAGATACGCAGTATTTT. The rearrangement uses TRBV7-8 and TRBJ2-3; D not resolved. The CDR3 totals 15 residues. Germline V CDR1 and CDR2: SGHVS, FQNEAQ. Trimming left V 3 bases short and J 0 bases short, with 10 bases between.

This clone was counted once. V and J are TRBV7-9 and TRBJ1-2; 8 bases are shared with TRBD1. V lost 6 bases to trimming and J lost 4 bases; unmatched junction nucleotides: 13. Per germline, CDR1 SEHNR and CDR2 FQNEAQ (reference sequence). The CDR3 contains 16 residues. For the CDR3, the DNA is TGTGCCAGCAGTCAGGTCAGGGGGCCGCCTAGCTATGGCTACACCTTC. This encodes CASSQVRGPPSYGYTF.

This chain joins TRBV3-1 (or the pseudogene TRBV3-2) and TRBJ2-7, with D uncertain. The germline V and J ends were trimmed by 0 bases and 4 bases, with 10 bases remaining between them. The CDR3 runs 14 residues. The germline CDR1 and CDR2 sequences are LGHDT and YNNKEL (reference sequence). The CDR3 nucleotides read TGTGCCAGCAGCCAAGAAGGGATGGTGTACGAGCAGTACTTC. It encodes CASSQEGMVYEQYF.